In this sample, the clone carrying this T cell receptor beta chain turned up many times. Original processing notes: It was from CDR3 differences across clinicopathological groups that a distant-metastasis classifier for papillary thyroid cancer was built. Through MiXCR, TCRdb re-clonotyped the PCR reads. TCRdb, not the authors, supplied the V and J calls. The table includes about 82,000 clones, about an eighth detected once. The data were obtained in a study of metastatic and nonmetastatic thyroid tumors. Across the whole study: Across blood and tumor or nodule tissue, repertoires from malignant and benign thyroid patients were compared with one another.

Prior to thyroid surgery, none of the patients had received any treatment. The germline V gene has CDR1 MNHNS and CDR2 SASEGT. The J segment lost 4 bases and the V segment lost 5 bases, leaving 10 bases of the junction unmatched. The length of the CDR3 is 15 residues. The receptor was isolated from a female donor with papillary thyroid cancer or a benign thyroid nodule (not recorded which). Some clones in this sample may be carry-over from other donors' samples. The sequenced material came from tumor tissue. The rearrangement uses TRBV6-1 and TRBJ1-1; TRBD1 agrees at 7 bases. The CDR3 loop reads CASSLTGRTGTEAFF. The CDR3 bases are TGTGCCAGCAGTTTGACAGGGAGGACCGGCACTGAAGCTTTCTTT.